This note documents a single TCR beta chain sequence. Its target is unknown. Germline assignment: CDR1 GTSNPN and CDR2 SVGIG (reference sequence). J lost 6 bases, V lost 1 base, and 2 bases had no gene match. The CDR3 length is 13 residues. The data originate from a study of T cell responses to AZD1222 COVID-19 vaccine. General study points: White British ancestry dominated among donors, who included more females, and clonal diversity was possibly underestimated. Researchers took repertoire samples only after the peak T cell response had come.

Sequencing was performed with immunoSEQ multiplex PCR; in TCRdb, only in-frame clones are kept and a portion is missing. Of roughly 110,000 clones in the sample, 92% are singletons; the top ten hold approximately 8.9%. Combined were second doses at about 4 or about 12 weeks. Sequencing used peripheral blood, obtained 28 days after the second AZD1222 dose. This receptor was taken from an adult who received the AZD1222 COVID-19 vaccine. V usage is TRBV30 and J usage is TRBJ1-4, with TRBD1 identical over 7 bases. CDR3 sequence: CAWSDGTDEKLFF. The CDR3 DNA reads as TGTGCCTGGAGTGACGGGACAGATGAAAAACTGTTTTTT.